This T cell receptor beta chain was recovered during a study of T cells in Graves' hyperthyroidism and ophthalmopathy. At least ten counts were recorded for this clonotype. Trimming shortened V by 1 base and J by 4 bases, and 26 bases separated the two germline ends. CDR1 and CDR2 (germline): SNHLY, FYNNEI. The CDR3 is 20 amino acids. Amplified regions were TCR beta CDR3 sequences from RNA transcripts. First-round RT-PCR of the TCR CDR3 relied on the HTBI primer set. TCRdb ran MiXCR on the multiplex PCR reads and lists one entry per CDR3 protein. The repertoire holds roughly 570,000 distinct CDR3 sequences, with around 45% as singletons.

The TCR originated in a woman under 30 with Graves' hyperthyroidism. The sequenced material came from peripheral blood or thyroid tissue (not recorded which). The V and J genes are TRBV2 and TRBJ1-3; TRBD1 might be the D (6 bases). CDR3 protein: CASSEEGQGRGWSSGNTIYF. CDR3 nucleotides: TGTGCCAGCAGTGAAGAAGGTCAGGGGAGAGGATGGAGTTCAGGAAACACCATATATTTT. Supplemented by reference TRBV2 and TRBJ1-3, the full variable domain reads EPEVTQTPSHQVTQMGQEVILRCVPISNHLYFYWYRQILGQKVEFLVSFYNNEISEKSEIFDDQFSVERPDGSNFTLKIRSTKLEDSAMYFCASSEEGQGRGWSSGNTIYFGEGSWLTVV.